The clone carrying this T cell receptor beta chain was detected only once. As yet, its antigen is unknown. The sample comes from a study of cytomegalovirus exposure and HLA in healthy donors. The study, taken as a whole, reports: Clonal expansion, a later analysis showed, was greater in HLA-associated TCR beta chains than in equally common others. In vitro confirmation showed three CMV-associated chains to be CMV antigen specific.

Vbeta (60) and Jbeta (13) primers were used in the PCR. The method was immunoSEQ multiplex PCR; TCRdb's version includes in-frame clones alone and lacks a portion of them. The repertoire holds over 75,000 clones, with approximately 84% as singletons. The CDR3 totals 14 residues. The chain recombines TRBV12-2 with TRBJ1-1. TRBV12-2 is listed as a pseudogene. Sequenced sample: PBMCs. The clonotype comes from a woman aged 50 to 60 in good health and CMV-seronegative. Here the CDR3 DNA reads TGTGCAAGTCGCTTTCATAAATTTAGATCTGAAGCTTTCTTT. Translated, it gives CASRFHKFRSEAFF.